The 8 T cell receptor beta chains presented below share a single source sample, sequenced in a study of T cell responses to AZD1222 COVID-19 vaccine (TCRdb year 2021). Taken with the paper, the label for time point translates to: baseline before first vaccination. Library preparation was by the immunoSEQ multiplex PCR assay. The source is immuneACCESS, and TCRdb retained only in-frame sequences with V and J called. Part of the clones is not carried over; for the studies checked, unresolved V genes explain less than half of this, and the remainder is unexplained. The sample includes about 110,000 clones, with around 94% observed a single time. The ten largest clones add up to less than 2.5% of the sample. Sample: peripheral blood, taken on day 0 of AZD1222 vaccination. The receptors were gathered from an adult in good health.

Only a few counts were recorded for this clone. J is TRBJ2-3 and V is TRBV11-2, with TRBD1 as a possible D gene (6 bases). Germline-derived CDR1 and CDR2 are SGHAT and FQNNGV. Deletions cut 0 bases from V and 7 bases from J, with 11 bases between. This CDR3 is 14 amino acids long. In DNA, the CDR3 is TGTGCCAGCAGCTTAGACCCCAGGGGTAATACGCAGTATTTT. Encoded protein: CASSLDPRGNTQYF.

The CDR3 reads CASSQSLNQPQHF. The CDR3 DNA follows: TGTGCCAGCAGCCAAAGTTTGAATCAGCCCCAGCATTTT. The chain combines TRBV3-1 (or the pseudogene TRBV3-2) with TRBJ1-5; D is unclear. The ends were cut back, 2 bases at V and 4 bases at J, with 6 bases in the middle. Germline assignment: CDR1 LGHDT and CDR2 YNNKEL (reference sequence). The CDR3 loop spans 13 amino acids.

The chain joins TRBV28 to TRBJ1-4; D remains unclear. The V end lost 2 bases, the J end lost 7 bases, and 14 bases lay between the germline ends. The germline V gene encodes CDR1 MDHEN and CDR2 SYDVKM. The CDR3 loop spans 15 amino acids. The DNA of the CDR3 is TGTGCCAGCAGTTTAATGTCTAGGGTCACTGAAAAACTGTTTTTT. The encoded protein is CASSLMSRVTEKLFF.

The gene calls are TRBV11-2 and TRBJ1-5; 7 bases are a match to TRBD1. With V trimmed by 5 bases and J by 3 bases, 10 bases remained unmatched. The CDR3 length is 16 residues. Germline V gene data show CDR1 as SGHAT and CDR2 as FQNNGV. CDR3 coding DNA: TGTGCCAGCAGCCCGGGGGGCAGGGGGGTCAATCAGCCCCAGCATTTT. Protein sequence: CASSPGGRGVNQPQHF.

The J gene is TRBJ1-2, the V gene TRBV9, with D possibly matching TRBD1 (5 bases). V lost 4 bases to trimming and J lost 5 bases, with 12 bases between them. The CDR3 contains 13 residues. Germline V gene data show CDR1 as SGDLS and CDR2 as YYNGEE. The CDR3 loop reads CASSLTGGYGYTF. CDR3 DNA sequence: TGTGCCAGCAGCCTTACTGGGGGGTATGGCTACACCTTC.

This clone has only one observation. The rearrangement uses TRBV29-1 and TRBJ1-6; a weak D match, TRBD1 (5 bases). Trimming removed 8 bases at V and 7 bases at J, with 15 bases between. This CDR3 has 13 residues. The germline V gene encodes CDR1 SQVTM and CDR2 ANQGSEA. CDR3 DNA: TGCAGCTCTCGCTGGGACCGGAATTCACCCCTCCACTTT. It encodes CSSRWDRNSPLHF.

The chain uses TRBV7-2 and TRBJ1-3; D is ambiguous. This CDR3 is 14 amino acids long. The germline V gene encodes CDR1 SGHTA and CDR2 FQGNSA. The V end was cut by 4 bases, the J end by 0 bases, with 7 bases between. In DNA form, the CDR3 reads TGTGCCAGCAGCTACACCCCCTCTGGAAACACCATATATTTT. Its translation is CASSYTPSGNTIYF.

The rearrangement links TRBV7-2 to TRBJ1-1; D remains ambiguous. Trimming pared 1 base from V and 11 bases from J, leaving 23 bases between. The germline V gene encodes CDR1 SGHTA and CDR2 FQGNSA. The CDR3 runs to 16 residues. This CDR3 is CASSLGLGVVPGTAFF. The CDR3 DNA reads as TGTGCCAGCAGCTTAGGCCTTGGAGTGGTACCAGGCACGGCTTTCTTT.